This T cell receptor (beta chain) was identified during a study of T cells in Graves' hyperthyroidism and ophthalmopathy (dated by TCRdb to about 2019). Broadly, across the study: Peripheral blood samples were taken at initial diagnosis, before any treatment was given. The approximately 100 discovery patients were randomly split 7:3 into training and test sets. In addition, the study compared T-cell repertoires in thyroid tissue and in blood from several Graves' hyperthyroidism patients. According to the paper, TCR Vbeta CDR3 sequencing was carried out on over 130 peripheral blood samples, which came from some 41 ophthalmopathy, 80 or so hyperthyroidism and some 17 progressor patients. Following sampling, methimazole starting at 30 mg daily was given to hyperthyroidism patients, and high-dose intravenous methylprednisolone was given to ophthalmopathy patients. To identify distinguishing TCR V-J signatures, a discovery cohort of around 100 patients was used, comprising 40 to 45 with Graves' ophthalmopathy and around 60 with stable Graves' hyperthyroidism. Whether ophthalmopathy could be predicted prospectively was tested in an independent validation cohort made up of 18 to 20 hyperthyroidism patients plus 17 patients who later progressed to ophthalmopathy. Overall study results and their limits: Sample size was not statistically predetermined, and investigators were not blinded to group allocation. In validation, the model predicted progression to ophthalmopathy with around 71% sensitivity and 72% to 75% specificity, a median of 6.5 months before onset. In cross-validation, a model built on a 13 V-J signature told ophthalmopathy apart from stable hyperthyroidism with 87.88% sensitivity and 81% to 82% specificity, and in testing the same model reached 80%/75%. Most expanded thyroid clonotypes (frequency above 0.001) were also detected in blood, a finding suggesting that blood repertoires may reflect thyroid immune responses.

The TCR beta CDR3 regions were amplified from RNA transcripts. The first round of RT-PCR for the TCR CDR3 was performed with the HTBI primer set and the Qiagen OneStep RT-PCR kit. A second multiplex PCR round built the libraries, followed by size selection and purification. Libraries were sequenced paired-end with 100 bp reads on an Illumina HiSeq2000. Processing in the source paper ran as follows. SOAPnuke was used to process the raw data, removing reads that contained adapters or uncalled bases, had a mean Phred below 15, or lacked an exact match to the constant primer or identifier. High-quality paired reads were merged with COPE v1.2.5, and unique nucleotide sequences were defined as clonotypes. Clonotypes were aligned to IMGT TRBV, TRBD and TRBJ reference segments using MiTCR v1.1. The analysis included only V-J combinations with a frequency above 0.0001, which together covered roughly 99% of the repertoires. A TCS score was defined as the ratio between F50 (clonal expansion) and ExV (chaos), using BLOSUM62-based TCRdist between CDR3 peptides within each V-J. Welch's t-statistics and random forest reduced 450 to 600 V-J features to 10 to 15, which were used in a naive Bayes classifier (R e1071). The public reads were quality trimmed at Q25 with fastp and then assembled into clones with MiXCR by TCRdb, keeping productive beta chains. One record per CDR3 amino acid sequence lists the most common genes and DNA. The V and J calls come from TCRdb's annotation, not from the publication. This sample comprises roughly 700,000 distinct CDR3 sequences, 11% to 15% of them detected only once. Roughly a tenth of the sample belongs to the ten largest clones.

Graves' hyperthyroidism was defined as stable when no progression to ophthalmopathy occurred over 18 months of follow-up. Hyperthyroidism patients were newly diagnosed, had a disease duration of under 2 months, and were aged 18 to 65 years. The study excluded patients with uncontrolled infections, other autoimmune diseases, pregnancy or lactation. Diagnoses were based on clinical symptoms, serum thyroxine and TRAb, thyroid ultrasound and orbital computed tomography. PBMCs were separated from over 9 ml of fresh peripheral blood using Ficoll-Paque density gradient centrifugation. Total RNA was extracted with Trizol reagent, and quality was checked on an Agilent 2100 Bioanalyzer. This clonotype appeared many times. Its antigen remains undetermined. No base-level quality is on record; no much larger clone is a single base apart. Sequencing was done on a sample of blood. This sequence originates from a woman between 18 and 30 years old with Graves' hyperthyroidism.

The CDR3 has the sequence CASSQVGTGNTIYF. At the DNA level, the sequence is TGCGCCAGCAGCCAAGTAGGAACTGGAAACACCATATATTTT. The V gene is TRBV4-3 and the J gene is TRBJ1-3, with no confident D gene call. Trimming at the junction amounts to 1 base on V and 2 bases on J, and the germline ends lie 6 bases apart. The CDR3, cysteine through phenylalanine, is 14 amino acids long. CDR3 DNA is the only sequence kept; it has 42 bases, read in frame from the first base. The germline V gene sets CDR1 to LGHNA and CDR2 to YSLEER.